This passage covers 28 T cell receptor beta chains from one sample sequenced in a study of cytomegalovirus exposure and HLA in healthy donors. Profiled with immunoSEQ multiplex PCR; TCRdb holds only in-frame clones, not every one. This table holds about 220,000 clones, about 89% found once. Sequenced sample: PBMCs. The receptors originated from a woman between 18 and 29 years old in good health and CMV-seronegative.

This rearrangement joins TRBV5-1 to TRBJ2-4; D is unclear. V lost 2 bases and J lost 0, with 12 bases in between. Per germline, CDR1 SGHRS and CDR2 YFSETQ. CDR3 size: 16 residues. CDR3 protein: CASSFGAFLAKNIQYF. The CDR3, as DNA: TGCGCCAGCAGCTTTGGAGCATTTCTAGCCAAAAACATTCAGTACTTC.

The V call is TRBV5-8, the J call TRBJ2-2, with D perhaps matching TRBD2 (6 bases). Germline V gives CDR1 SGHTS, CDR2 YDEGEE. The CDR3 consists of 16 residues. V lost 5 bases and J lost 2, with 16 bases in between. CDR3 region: CASSRGKGGNTGELFF. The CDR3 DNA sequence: TGTGCCAGCAGTCGCGGAAAGGGAGGCAACACCGGGGAGCTGTTTTTT.

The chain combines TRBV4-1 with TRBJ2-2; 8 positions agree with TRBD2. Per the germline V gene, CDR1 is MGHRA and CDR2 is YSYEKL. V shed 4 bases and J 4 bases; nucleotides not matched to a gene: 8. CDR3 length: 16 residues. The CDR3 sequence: CASSLAGLGGTGELFF. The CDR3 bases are TGCGCCAGCAGCCTAGCGGGGCTTGGTGGCACCGGGGAGCTGTTTTTT.

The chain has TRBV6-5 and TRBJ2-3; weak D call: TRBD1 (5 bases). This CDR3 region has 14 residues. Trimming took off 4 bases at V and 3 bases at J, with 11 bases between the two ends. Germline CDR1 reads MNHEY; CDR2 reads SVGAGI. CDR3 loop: CASSSPRVTDTQYF. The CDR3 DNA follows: TGTGCCAGCAGTTCCCCCAGGGTTACAGATACGCAGTATTTT.

The CDR3 DNA reads TGTGCCAGCAGCCCACCAATGACAGGGCCCAACTATGGCTACACCTTC. The encoded protein is CASSPPMTGPNYGYTF. V gene TRBV7-9 combines with J gene TRBJ1-2; 7 bases fit TRBD1. This CDR3 region has 16 residues. Germline CDR1 SEHNR, CDR2 FQNEAQ (reference sequence). V shed 5 bases and J 2 bases; nucleotides not matched to a gene: 11.

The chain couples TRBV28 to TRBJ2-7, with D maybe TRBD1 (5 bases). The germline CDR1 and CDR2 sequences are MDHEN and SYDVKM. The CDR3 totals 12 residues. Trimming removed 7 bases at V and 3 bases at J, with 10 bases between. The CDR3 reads CASNKGIYEQYF. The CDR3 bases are TGTGCCAGCAATAAGGGGATCTACGAGCAGTACTTC.

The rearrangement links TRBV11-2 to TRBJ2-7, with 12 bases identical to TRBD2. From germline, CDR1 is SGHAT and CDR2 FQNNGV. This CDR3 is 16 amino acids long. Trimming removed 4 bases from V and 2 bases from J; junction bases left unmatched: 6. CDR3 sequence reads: CASSSSRLAGAYEQYF. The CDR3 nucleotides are TGTGCCAGCAGCTCCTCAAGACTAGCGGGAGCCTACGAGCAGTACTTC. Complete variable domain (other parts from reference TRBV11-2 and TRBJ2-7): EAGVAQSPRYKIIEKRQSVAFWCNPISGHATLYWYQQILGQGPKLLIQFQNNGVVDDSQLPKDRFSAERLKGVDSTLKIQPAKLEDSAVYLCASSSSRLAGAYEQYFGPGTRLTVT.

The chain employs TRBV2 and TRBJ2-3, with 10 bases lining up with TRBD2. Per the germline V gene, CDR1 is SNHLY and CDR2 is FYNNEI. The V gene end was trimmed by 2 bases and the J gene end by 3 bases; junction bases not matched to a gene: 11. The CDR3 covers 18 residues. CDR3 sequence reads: CASSEPPRLAGVTDTQYF. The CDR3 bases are TGTGCCAGCAGTGAACCTCCTCGACTAGCGGGCGTTACAGATACGCAGTATTTT.

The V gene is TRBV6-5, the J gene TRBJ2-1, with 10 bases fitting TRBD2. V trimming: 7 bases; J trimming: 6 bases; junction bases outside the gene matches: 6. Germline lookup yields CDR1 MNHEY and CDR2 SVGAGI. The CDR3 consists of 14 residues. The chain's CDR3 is CASTLGTSVNEQFF. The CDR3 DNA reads TGTGCCAGCACCCTCGGGACTAGCGTCAATGAGCAGTTCTTC.

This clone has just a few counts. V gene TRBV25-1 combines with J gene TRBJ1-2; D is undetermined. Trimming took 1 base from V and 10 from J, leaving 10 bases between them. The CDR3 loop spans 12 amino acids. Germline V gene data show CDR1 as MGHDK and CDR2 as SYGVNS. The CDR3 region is CASSESRGNYTF. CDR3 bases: TGTGCCAGCAGTGAATCTCGGGGAAACTACACCTTC.

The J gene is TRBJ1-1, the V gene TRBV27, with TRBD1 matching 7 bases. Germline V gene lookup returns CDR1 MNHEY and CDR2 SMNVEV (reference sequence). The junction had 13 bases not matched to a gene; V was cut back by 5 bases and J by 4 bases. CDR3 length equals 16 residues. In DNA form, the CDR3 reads TGTGCCAGCAGTCCTATCGCGACAGGGTCGGGCACTGAAGCTTTCTTT. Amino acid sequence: CASSPIATGSGTEAFF.

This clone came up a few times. This CDR3 reads CASSFQSTDTQYF. CDR3 sequence (DNA): TGTGCCAGCAGTTTTCAGAGCACAGATACGCAGTATTTT. The chain couples TRBV27 to TRBJ2-3; no definite D call. V lost 3 bases and J lost 0, with 4 bases in between. CDR3 length: 13 amino acids. Germline V lookup: CDR1 MNHEY, CDR2 SMNVEV (reference sequence).

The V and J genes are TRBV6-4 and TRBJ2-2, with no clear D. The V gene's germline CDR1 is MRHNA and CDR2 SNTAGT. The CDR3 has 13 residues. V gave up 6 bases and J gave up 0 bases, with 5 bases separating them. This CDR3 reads CASRFTNTGELFF. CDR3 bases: TGTGCCAGCAGATTTACGAACACCGGGGAGCTGTTTTTT.

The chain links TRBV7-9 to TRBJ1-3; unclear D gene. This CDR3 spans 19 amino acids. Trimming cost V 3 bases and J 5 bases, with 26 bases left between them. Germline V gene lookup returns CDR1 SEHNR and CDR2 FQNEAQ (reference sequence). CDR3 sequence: CASSFVSTLSFRIRNTIYF. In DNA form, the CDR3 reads TGTGCCAGCAGCTTCGTTTCGACACTCTCCTTTAGGATTCGAAACACCATATATTTT. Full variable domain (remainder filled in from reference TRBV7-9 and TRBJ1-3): DTGVSQNPRHKITKRGQNVTFRCDPISEHNRLYWYRQTLGQGPEFLTYFQNEAQLEKSRLLSDRFSAERPKGSFSTLEIQRTEQGDSAMYLCASSFVSTLSFRIRNTIYFGEGSWLTVV.

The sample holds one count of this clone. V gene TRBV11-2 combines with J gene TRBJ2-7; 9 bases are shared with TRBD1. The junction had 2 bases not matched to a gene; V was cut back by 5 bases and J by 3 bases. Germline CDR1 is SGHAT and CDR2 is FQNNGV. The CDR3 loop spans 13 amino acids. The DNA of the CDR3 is TGTGCCAGCAGCCGGGGACAGGGCTACGAGCAGTACTTC. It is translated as CASSRGQGYEQYF.

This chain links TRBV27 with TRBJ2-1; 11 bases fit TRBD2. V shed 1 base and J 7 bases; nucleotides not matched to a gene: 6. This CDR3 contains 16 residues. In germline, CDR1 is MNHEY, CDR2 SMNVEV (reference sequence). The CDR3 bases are TGTGCCAGCAGTTTATTGACTAGCGGGAATTTGAATGAGCAGTTCTTC. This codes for CASSLLTSGNLNEQFF.

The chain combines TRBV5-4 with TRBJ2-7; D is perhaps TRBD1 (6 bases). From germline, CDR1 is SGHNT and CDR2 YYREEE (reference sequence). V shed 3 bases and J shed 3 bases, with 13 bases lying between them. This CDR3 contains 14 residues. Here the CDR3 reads CASSSPDSYYEQYF. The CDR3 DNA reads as TGTGCCAGCAGCTCACCGGACAGTTACTACGAGCAGTACTTC.

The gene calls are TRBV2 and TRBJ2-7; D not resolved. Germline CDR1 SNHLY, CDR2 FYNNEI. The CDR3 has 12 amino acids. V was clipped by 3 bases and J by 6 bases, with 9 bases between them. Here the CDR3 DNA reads TGTGCCAGCAGTGATTACAGAATCGAGCAGTACTTC. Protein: CASSDYRIEQYF.

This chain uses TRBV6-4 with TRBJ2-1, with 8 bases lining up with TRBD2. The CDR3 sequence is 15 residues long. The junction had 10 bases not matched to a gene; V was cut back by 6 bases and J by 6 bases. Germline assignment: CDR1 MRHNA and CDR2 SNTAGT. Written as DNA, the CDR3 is TGTGCCAGCAGGTCCGGGACTAGTCCCGGCAATGAGCAGTTCTTC. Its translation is CASRSGTSPGNEQFF.

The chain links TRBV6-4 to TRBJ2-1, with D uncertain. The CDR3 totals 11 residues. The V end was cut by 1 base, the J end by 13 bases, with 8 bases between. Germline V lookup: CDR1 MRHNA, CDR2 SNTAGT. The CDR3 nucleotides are TGTGCCAGCAGTGACTTAACGGTCCAGTTCTTC. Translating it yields CASSDLTVQFF.

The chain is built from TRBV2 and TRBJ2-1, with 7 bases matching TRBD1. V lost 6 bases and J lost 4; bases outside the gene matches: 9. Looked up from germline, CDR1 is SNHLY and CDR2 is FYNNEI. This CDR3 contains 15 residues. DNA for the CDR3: TGTGCCAGCAGGCCTGCACTGACAGGGTACAATGAGCAGTTCTTC. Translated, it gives CASRPALTGYNEQFF.

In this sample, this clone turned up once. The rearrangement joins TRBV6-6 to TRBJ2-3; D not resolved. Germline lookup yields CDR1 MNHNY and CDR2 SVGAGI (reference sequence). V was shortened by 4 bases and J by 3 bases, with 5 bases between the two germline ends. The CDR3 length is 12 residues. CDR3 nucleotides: TGTGCCAGCAGTTCACAAACAGATACGCAGTATTTT. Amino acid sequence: CASSSQTDTQYF.

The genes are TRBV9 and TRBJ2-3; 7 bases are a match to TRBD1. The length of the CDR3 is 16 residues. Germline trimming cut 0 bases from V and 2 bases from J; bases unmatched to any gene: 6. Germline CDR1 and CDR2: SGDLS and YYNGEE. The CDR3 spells CASSVGPGTDTDTQYF. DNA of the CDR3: TGTGCCAGCAGCGTAGGGCCCGGGACAGACACAGATACGCAGTATTTT.

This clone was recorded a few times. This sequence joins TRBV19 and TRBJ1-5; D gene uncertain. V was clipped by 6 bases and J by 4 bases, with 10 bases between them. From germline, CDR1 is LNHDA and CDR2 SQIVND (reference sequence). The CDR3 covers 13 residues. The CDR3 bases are TGTGCCAGTAGCCCTACCCAAAATCAGCCCCAGCATTTT. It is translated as CASSPTQNQPQHF.

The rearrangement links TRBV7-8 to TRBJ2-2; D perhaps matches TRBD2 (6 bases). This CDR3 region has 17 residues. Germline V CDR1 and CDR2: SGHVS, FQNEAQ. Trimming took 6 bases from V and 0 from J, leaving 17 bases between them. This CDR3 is CASSKVVPGANTGELFF. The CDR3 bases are TGTGCCAGCAGTAAAGTAGTTCCGGGGGCGAACACCGGGGAGCTGTTTTTT.

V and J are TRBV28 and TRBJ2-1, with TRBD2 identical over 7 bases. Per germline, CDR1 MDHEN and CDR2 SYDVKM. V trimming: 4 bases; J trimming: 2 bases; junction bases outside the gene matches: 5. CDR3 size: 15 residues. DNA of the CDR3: TGTGCCAGCAGTTCGGCCGGGACTACCTACAATGAGCAGTTCTTC. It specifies CASSSAGTTYNEQFF.

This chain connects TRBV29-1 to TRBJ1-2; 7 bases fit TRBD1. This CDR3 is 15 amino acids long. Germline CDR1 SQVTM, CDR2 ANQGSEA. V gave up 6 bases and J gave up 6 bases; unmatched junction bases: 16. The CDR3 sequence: CSVFDPTGRRNGYTF. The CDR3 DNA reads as TGCAGCGTCTTCGACCCGACAGGGCGAAGGAATGGCTACACCTTC.

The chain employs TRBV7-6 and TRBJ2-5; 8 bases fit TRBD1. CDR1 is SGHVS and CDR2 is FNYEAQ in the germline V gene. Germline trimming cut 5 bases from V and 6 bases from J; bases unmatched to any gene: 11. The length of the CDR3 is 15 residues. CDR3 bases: TGTGCCAGCAGCCCCCCTGACAGGGGCGCGAAGACCCAGTACTTC. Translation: CASSPPDRGAKTQYF. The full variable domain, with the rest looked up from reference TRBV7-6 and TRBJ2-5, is GAGVSQSPRYKVTKRGQDVALRCDPISGHVSLYWYRQALGQGPEFLTYFNYEAQQDKSGLPNDRFSAERPEGSISTLTIQRTEQRDSAMYRCASSPPDRGAKTQYFGPGTRLLVL.